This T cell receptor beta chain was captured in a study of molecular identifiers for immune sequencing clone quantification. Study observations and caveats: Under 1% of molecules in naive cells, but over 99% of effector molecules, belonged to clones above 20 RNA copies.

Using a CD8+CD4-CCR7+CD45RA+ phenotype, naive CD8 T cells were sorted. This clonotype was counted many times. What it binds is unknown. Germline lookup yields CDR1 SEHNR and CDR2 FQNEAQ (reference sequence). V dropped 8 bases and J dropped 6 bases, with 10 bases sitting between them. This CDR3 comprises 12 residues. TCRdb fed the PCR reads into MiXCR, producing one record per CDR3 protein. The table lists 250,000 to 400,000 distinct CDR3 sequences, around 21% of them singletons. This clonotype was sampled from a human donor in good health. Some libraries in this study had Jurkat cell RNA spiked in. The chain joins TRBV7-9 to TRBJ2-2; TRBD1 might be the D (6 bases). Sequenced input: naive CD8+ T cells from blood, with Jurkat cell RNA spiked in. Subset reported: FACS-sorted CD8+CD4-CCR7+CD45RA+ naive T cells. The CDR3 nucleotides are TGTGCCAGCTTCAGGGGATCCGGGGAGCTGTTTTTT. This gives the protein CASFRGSGELFF. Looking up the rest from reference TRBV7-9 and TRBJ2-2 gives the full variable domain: DTGVSQNPRHKITKRGQNVTFRCDPISEHNRLYWYRQTLGQGPEFLTYFQNEAQLEKSRLLSDRFSAERPKGSFSTLEIQRTEQGDSAMYLCASFRGSGELFFGEGSRLTVL.